This is a list of T cell receptor beta chains from one sample in a study of CD8 T cells in ankylosing spondylitis. TCRdb called the 5' RACE reads again in MiXCR, with one record for every CDR3 protein. The sample carries about 36,000 distinct CDR3 sequences, 4.5% to 6% recorded once. Sequenced sample: blood, either unsorted or a sorted T cell fraction (not recorded which). The receptors here all came from a male donor with ankylosing spondylitis or in good health (not recorded which). CDR3s include the opening cysteine and the closing phenylalanine or tryptophan. D genes are given only for firm matches. A row's size may be missing; if present it is once, few, many or a size class.

d_call j_call clone_size v_call cdr3_aa cdr3_nt
. TRBJ2-1 many TRBV9 CASTDDPGQPNEQFF TGTGCCAGCACAGACGATCCGGGACAACCCAATGAGCAGTTCTTC
. TRBJ2-2 many TRBV6-2/TRBV6-3 CASSFRRANTGELFF TGTGCCAGCAGTTTCAGGCGCGCGAACACCGGGGAGCTGTTTTTT
. TRBJ1-1 many TRBV6-2/TRBV6-3 CASSTPSMNTEAFF TGCGCCAGCAGTACCCCCTCTATGAACACTGAAGCTTTCTTT
. TRBJ2-5 many TRBV6-2/TRBV6-3 CASRWGPQETQYF TGTGCCAGCAGGTGGGGTCCCCAAGAGACCCAGTACTTC
TRBD2 TRBJ2-1 many TRBV11-1 CASSLQGGGGSSYNEQFF TGTGCCAGCAGCTTGCAGGGCGGGGGAGGGAGCTCCTACAATGAGCAGTTCTTC
. TRBJ1-1 many TRBV4-3 CASSSDRLGYTEAFF TGCGCCAGCAGCTCGGACCGCTTGGGGTACACTGAAGCTTTCTTT
. TRBJ2-5 many TRBV5-1 CASSLVAEETQYF TGCGCCAGCAGCTTGGTGGCAGAGGAGACCCAGTACTTC
TRBD2 TRBJ2-7 many TRBV14 CASSRLHTSGRWGEQYF TGTGCCAGCAGCCGTCTACACACTAGCGGGAGATGGGGCGAGCAGTACTTC
. TRBJ2-2 . TRBV20-1 CSAMTGRSEHTGELFF TGCAGTGCGATGACAGGGAGGTCGGAGCACACCGGGGAGCTGTTTTTT
TRBD2 TRBJ2-1 many TRBV20-1 CSASTSGGARNEQFF TGCAGTGCTTCCACTAGCGGGGGGGCTAGAAATGAGCAGTTCTTC
. TRBJ2-7 many TRBV9 CASSVGVAGEQYF TGTGCCAGCAGCGTAGGGGTAGCCGGCGAGCAGTACTTC
TRBD2 TRBJ2-5 many TRBV20-1 CSADGLAGETQYF TGCAGTGCCGACGGACTAGCTGGCGAGACCCAGTACTTC
TRBD2 TRBJ2-1 many TRBV12-3/TRBV12-4 CASSGPPGTRRNEQFF TGTGCCAGCAGCGGTCCCCCCGGGACTAGGCGCAATGAGCAGTTCTTC
. TRBJ1-1 many TRBV29-1 CSAIYTEAFF TGCAGCGCCATATACACTGAAGCTTTCTTT
. TRBJ1-3 many TRBV7-9 CASSSPTVLSGNTIYF TGTGCCAGCAGCTCCCCGACCGTTCTCTCTGGAAACACCATATATTTT
. TRBJ1-5 many TRBV5-1 CASSLVEGGGPQHF TGCGCCAGCAGCTTGGTGGAAGGGGGGGGGCCCCAGCATTTT
. TRBJ2-1 few TRBV19 CASSIGEPYNEQFF TGTGCCAGTAGTATTGGGGAGCCCTACAATGAGCAGTTCTTC
. TRBJ1-1 many TRBV12-3/TRBV12-4 CASSFDGERNTEAFF TGTGCCAGCAGTTTTGATGGGGAGAGGAACACTGAAGCTTTCTTT
. TRBJ2-1 many TRBV29-1 CSVTRGGNEQFF TGCAGCGTGACACGGGGTGGCAATGAGCAGTTCTTC
. TRBJ2-5 many TRBV4-2 CASSQVSGGVQETQYF TGTGCCAGCAGCCAGGTTAGCGGAGGGGTACAAGAGACCCAGTACTTC
TRBD1 TRBJ1-1 many TRBV4-1 CASSPRLRQGGAEAFF TGCGCCAGCAGCCCAAGGTTGAGACAGGGGGGGGCTGAAGCTTTCTTT
. TRBJ1-4 many TRBV5-1 CASSSGHNEKLFF TGCGCCAGCAGCTCCGGACATAATGAAAAACTGTTTTTT
. TRBJ1-1 many TRBV20-1 CSASSLGTKGNTEAFF TGCAGTGCTAGCTCTCTTGGGACAAAGGGGAACACTGAAGCTTTCTTT
. TRBJ2-1 many TRBV29-1 CSVVRGFGNEQFF TGCAGCGTTGTACGGGGTTTTGGGAATGAGCAGTTCTTC
TRBD1 TRBJ1-2 many TRBV20-1 CSAPQGQFESGYTF TGCAGTGCTCCGCAGGGACAGTTCGAGTCCGGCTACACCTTC
. TRBJ1-2 many TRBV24-1 CATSDSPTRTGYGYTF TGTGCCACCAGTGACTCGCCCACCCGTACGGGCTATGGCTACACCTTC
TRBD1 TRBJ1-4 many TRBV12-3/TRBV12-4 CASSPPGQGHYNEKLFF TGTGCCAGCAGTCCTCCAGGACAGGGCCATTATAATGAAAAACTGTTTTTT
. TRBJ1-2 many TRBV5-6 CASSLTGRNYGYTF TGTGCCAGCAGCTTAACCGGGAGGAACTATGGCTACACCTTC
TRBD2 TRBJ2-7 many TRBV6-2/TRBV6-3 CATQQRGRPYEQYF TGTGCCACCCAGCAGCGGGGGAGACCCTACGAGCAGTACTTC
. TRBJ2-7 many TRBV27 CASSLLNSYEQYF TGTGCCAGCAGTTTACTGAATTCCTACGAGCAGTACTTC
. TRBJ1-1 many TRBV7-9 CASSSRLLTEAFF TGTGCCAGCAGCTCCCGACTCCTCACTGAAGCTTTCTTT
. TRBJ2-6 . TRBV18 CASSPQGLSGANVLTF TGTGCCAGCTCACCCCAGGGTCTCTCTGGGGCCAACGTCCTGACTTTC
TRBD1 TRBJ2-1 . TRBV18 CASSPPVAGGLRFF TGTGCCAGCTCACCACCGGTGGCAGGGGGTCTGCGGTTCTTC
. TRBJ2-5 medium-sized TRBV24-1 CATSDSLSAETQYF TGTGCCACCAGTGATTCCCTGTCAGCAGAGACCCAGTACTTC
. TRBJ2-1 . TRBV24-1 CVTRDWARKEEQFF TGTGTCACCAGGGATTGGGCTCGCAAGGAAGAGCAGTTCTTC
TRBD2 TRBJ2-5 many TRBV2 CASSEYVGSGGETQYF TGTGCCAGCAGTGAATATGTGGGTAGCGGGGGAGAGACCCAGTACTTC
. TRBJ2-7 many TRBV27 CASSPVEAAGYEQYF TGTGCCAGCAGTCCAGTTGAGGCGGCGGGCTACGAGCAGTACTTC
TRBD1 TRBJ1-1 many TRBV19 CASSASGTGAANTEAFF TGTGCCAGTAGTGCTTCCGGGACAGGGGCCGCGAACACTGAAGCTTTCTTT
. TRBJ2-5 many TRBV5-1 CASSLGADGQTQYF TGCGCCAGCAGCTTGGGAGCGGACGGGCAGACCCAGTACTTC
TRBD1 TRBJ1-4 many TRBV20-1 CSASDRVNEKLFF TGCAGTGCTAGCGACAGGGTGAATGAAAAACTGTTTTTT
. TRBJ1-5 many TRBV28 CAGGDNQPQHF TGTGCCGGAGGGGATAATCAGCCCCAGCATTTT
. TRBJ1-4 many TRBV7-9 CASSGGGSEKLFF TGTGCCAGCAGCGGCGGGGGTAGTGAAAAACTGTTTTTT
. TRBJ1-6 many TRBV5-1 CASSFRGSIDNSPLHF TGCGCCAGCAGCTTCAGGGGTTCAATCGATAATTCACCCCTCCACTTT
. TRBJ1-1 many TRBV19 CASTTAQEAFF TGTGCCAGTACCACCGCCCAAGAGGCTTTCTTT
TRBD1 TRBJ2-2 many TRBV24-1 CATSDAIRDRGYGELFF TGTGCCACCAGTGATGCGATCCGGGACAGGGGTTACGGGGAGCTGTTTTTT
. TRBJ2-3 many TRBV4-3 CASSLGGGPTDTQYF TGCGCCAGCAGTCTGGGTGGGGGGCCGACAGATACGCAGTATTTT
TRBD2 TRBJ2-5 many TRBV12-3/TRBV12-4 CASRGPTSGGIQETQYF TGTGCCAGCAGAGGCCCTACTAGCGGGGGGATCCAAGAGACCCAGTACTTC
. TRBJ1-5 many TRBV27 CASSPWTEINQPQHF TGTGCCAGCAGTCCCTGGACAGAGATCAATCAGCCCCAGCATTTT
TRBD1 TRBJ1-2 many TRBV5-1 CASSRGQGNGYTF TGCGCCAGCAGCCGCGGACAGGGGAATGGCTACACCTTC
TRBD1 TRBJ2-7 many TRBV6-2/TRBV6-3 CASSYSHRDRDYREQYF TGTGCCAGCAGTTACTCCCACCGGGACAGGGATTATCGCGAGCAGTACTTC